These T cell receptor beta chains were read from a single sample in a study of tumor-infiltrating lymphocytes in primary liver carcinoma. TCRdb called the multiplex PCR reads again in MiXCR, with one record for every CDR3 protein. The data contain under 30,000 distinct CDR3 sequences, 78% of them singletons. Sequenced sample: liver tumor tissue from sampling region 3. All receptors derive from a man aged 35 to 55 with primary liver carcinoma and hepatitis B virus infection. The CDR3 runs from the conserved cysteine through the conserved F or W. Fields, in order: CDR3 protein, V gene, J gene.

CDR3: CASGESGIPGVNVLSF
V: TRBV9
J: TRBJ2-6

CDR3: CASRYDYSGRAVTQYF
V: TRBV5-6
J: TRBJ2-3

CDR3: CASSQGDSDYSYTF
V: TRBV4-1
J: TRBJ1-2

CDR3: CASCQDSFSGRSSSETQYF
V: TRBV4-2
J: TRBJ2-5

CDR3: CVCSLRGGDTQYF
V: TRBV12-3/TRBV12-4
J: TRBJ2-3

CDR3: CATSRDLNDEQFF
V: TRBV24-1
J: TRBJ2-1

CDR3: CVITTRSGLAGEFSYEQYF
V: TRBV10-3
J: TRBJ2-7

CDR3: CVSSDPSGTYNEQFF
V: TRBV2
J: TRBJ2-1

CDR3: CATSRSGREGNVQFF
V: TRBV15
J: TRBJ2-1

CDR3: CASSFPPSSSYNKQFF
V: TRBV12-3/TRBV12-4
J: TRBJ2-1

CDR3: CASSLPYQGPKTDEHFF
V: TRBV7-9
J: TRBJ2-1

CDR3: CASSLGRGLACSYEQYF
V: TRBV13
J: TRBJ2-7

CDR3: CASTLEVSSYNEQFF
V: TRBV10-2
J: TRBJ2-1

CDR3: CASSPPGLTGGDEHYF
V: TRBV6-1
J: TRBJ2-7

CDR3: CASSPSSSGRNNEQFF
V: TRBV18
J: TRBJ2-1

CDR3: CASSLPYQGPKTCEQFF
V: TRBV7-9
J: TRBJ2-1

CDR3: CAGSKTPGGTNEKLFF
V: TRBV11-2
J: TRBJ1-4

CDR3: CASNSFDHPETQYF
V: TRBV7-9
J: TRBJ2-5